The present entry profiles one T cell receptor (beta chain) with its context. Its target is not known. This sample was included in a study of cytomegalovirus exposure and HLA in healthy donors. Trimming removed 0 bases at V and 7 bases at J, with 14 bases between. The CDR3 is 15 residues long. Germline CDR1 and CDR2: LGHNA and YNFKEQ. Repertoires were generated with immunoSEQ multiplex PCR, while TCRdb's copy carries only in-frame clones and drops some. Seen here are about 220,000 clones, 70% to 90% observed once, and the top ten hold around 3%. Study conclusions and caveats: It was 164 TCR beta chains that were listed as cytomegalovirus-associated.

The genes are TRBV4-2 and TRBJ2-3; D is unclear. This receptor was obtained from a woman between 18 and 30 years old in good health and CMV-seronegative. The sequenced sample was PBMCs. The CDR3 is CASSQDGGLENTQYF. As DNA, the CDR3 is TGTGCCAGCAGCCAAGACGGCGGTCTTGAGAATACGCAGTATTTT.